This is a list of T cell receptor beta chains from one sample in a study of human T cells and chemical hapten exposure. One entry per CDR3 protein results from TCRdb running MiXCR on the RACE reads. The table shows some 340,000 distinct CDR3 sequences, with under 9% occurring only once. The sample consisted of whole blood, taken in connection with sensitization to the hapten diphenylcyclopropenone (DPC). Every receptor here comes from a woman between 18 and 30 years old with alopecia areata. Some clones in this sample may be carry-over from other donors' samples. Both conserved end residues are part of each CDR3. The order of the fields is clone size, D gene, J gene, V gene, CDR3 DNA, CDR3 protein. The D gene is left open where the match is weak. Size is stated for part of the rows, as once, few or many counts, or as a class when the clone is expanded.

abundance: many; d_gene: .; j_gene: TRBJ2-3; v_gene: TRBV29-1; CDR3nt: TGCAGCGTTGAGGGGGGGCCCTCCGATACGCAGTATTTT; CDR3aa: CSVEGGPSDTQYF
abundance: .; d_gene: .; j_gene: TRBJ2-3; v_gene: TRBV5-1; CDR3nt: TGCGCCAGCAGCTTGGCTGGCAGGGGGGCAGATACGCAGTATTTT; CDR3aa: CASSLAGRGADTQYF
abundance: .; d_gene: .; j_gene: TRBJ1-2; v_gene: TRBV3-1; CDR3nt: TGTGCCAGCAGCCAAGTCTTCCCCGGGATGTCCTATGGCTACACCTTC; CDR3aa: CASSQVFPGMSYGYTF
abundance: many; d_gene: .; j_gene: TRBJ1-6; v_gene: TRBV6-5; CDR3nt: TGTGCCAGCAGACTGAAAGTCGGCTCTTCACCCCTCCACTTT; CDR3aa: CASRLKVGSSPLHF
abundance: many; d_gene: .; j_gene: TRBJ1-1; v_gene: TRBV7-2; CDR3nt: TGTGCCAGCAGCAGGGACCGATCCACTGAAGCTTTCTTT; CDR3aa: CASSRDRSTEAFF
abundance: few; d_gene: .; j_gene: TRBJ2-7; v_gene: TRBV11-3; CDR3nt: TGTGCCAGCAGCTTATCCGGCCAGTCCTACGAGCAGTACTTC; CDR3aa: CASSLSGQSYEQYF
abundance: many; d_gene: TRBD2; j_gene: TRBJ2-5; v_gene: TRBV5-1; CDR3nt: TGCGCCAGCAGCTTCGGACTAGCGGGGTCAGAGACCCAGTACTTC; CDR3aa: CASSFGLAGSETQYF
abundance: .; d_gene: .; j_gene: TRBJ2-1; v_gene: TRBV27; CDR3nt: TGTGCCAGCAGTTTGGGGTACAGGGAAAATGAGCAGTTCTTC; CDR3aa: CASSLGYRENEQFF
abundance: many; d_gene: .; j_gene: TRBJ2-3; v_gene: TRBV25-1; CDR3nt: TGTGCCAGCAGTTCAAGTCTGGGAAGAGATACGCAGTATTTT; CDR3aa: CASSSSLGRDTQYF
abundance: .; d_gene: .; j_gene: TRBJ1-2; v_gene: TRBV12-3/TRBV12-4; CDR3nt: TGTGCCAGCAGTTTAGTAAACAGGATAGAGTATGGCTACACCTTC; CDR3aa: CASSLVNRIEYGYTF
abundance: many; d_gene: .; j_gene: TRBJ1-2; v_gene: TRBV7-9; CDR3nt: TGTGCCAGCAGCTCAAGGACGGGAGGTACTAACTATGGCTACACCTTC; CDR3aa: CASSSRTGGTNYGYTF
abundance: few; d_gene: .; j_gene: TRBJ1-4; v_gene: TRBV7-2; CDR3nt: TGTGCCAGCAGCCCCCCAGGGGCCGGGGGTGAAAAACTGTTTTTT; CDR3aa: CASSPPGAGGEKLFF
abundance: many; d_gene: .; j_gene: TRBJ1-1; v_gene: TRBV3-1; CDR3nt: TGTGCCAGCAGCAGGGACGGGAACACTGAAGCTTTCTTT; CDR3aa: CASSRDGNTEAFF
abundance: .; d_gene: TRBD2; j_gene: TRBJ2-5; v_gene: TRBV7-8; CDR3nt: TGTGCCAGCAGCTTCTTAGCGGGAGCCTACCAAGAGACCCAGTACTTC; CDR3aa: CASSFLAGAYQETQYF
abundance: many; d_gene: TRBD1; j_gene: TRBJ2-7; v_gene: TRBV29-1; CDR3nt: TGCAGCGTAGAGAAGGACAGGGGCTCCGAGCAGTACTTC; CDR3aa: CSVEKDRGSEQYF
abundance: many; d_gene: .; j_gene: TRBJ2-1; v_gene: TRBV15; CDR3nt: TGTGCCACCAGCAGAGTCGGGACCATTTTAACGAGCTCCTACAATGAGCAGTTCTTC; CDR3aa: CATSRVGTILTSSYNEQFF
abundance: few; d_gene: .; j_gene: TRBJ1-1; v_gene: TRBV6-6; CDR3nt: TGTGCCAGCAGTTACCAGGGCAGTGAAGCTTTCTTT; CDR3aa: CASSYQGSEAFF
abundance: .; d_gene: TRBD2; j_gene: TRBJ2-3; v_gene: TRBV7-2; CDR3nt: TGTGCCAGCAGCTTAGAAACCTGGGCGTCTAGCGGTGCTCCGGATACGCAGTATTTT; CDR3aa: CASSLETWASSGAPDTQYF
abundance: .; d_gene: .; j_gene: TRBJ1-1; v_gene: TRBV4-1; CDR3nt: TGCGCCAGCAGCCAATTCCCCAGGACTGAAGCTTTCTTT; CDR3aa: CASSQFPRTEAFF
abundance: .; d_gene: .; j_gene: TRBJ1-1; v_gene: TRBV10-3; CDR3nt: TGTGCCAGCTCAGGGGAGTTGAACACTGAAGCTTTCTTT; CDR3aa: CASSGELNTEAFF
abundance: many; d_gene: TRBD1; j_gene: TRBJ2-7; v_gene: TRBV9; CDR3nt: TGTGCCAGCAGCCACGGGATTAGGGACAGGGATTCCTACGAGCAGTACTTC; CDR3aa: CASSHGIRDRDSYEQYF
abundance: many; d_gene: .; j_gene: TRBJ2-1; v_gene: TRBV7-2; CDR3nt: TGTGCCAGCAGCCCGGGGGTATTGAATGAGCAGTTCTTC; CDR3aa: CASSPGVLNEQFF
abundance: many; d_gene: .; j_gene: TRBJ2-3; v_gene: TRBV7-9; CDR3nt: TGTGCCAGCAGCTGGGGTAGGACCCAGGTAGATACGCAGTATTTT; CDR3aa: CASSWGRTQVDTQYF
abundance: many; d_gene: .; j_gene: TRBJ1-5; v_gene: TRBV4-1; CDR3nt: TGCGCCAGCAGCCAAGACGTCCCAAAAGGCATCAATCAGCCCCAGCATTTT; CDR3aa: CASSQDVPKGINQPQHF
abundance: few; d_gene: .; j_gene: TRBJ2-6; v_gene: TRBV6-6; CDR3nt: TGTGCCAGCATGGCTACCGGGGCCAACGTCCTGACTTTC; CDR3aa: CASMATGANVLTF
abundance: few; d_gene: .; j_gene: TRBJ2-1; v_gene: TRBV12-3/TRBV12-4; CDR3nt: TGTGCCAGCAGCATCGGAGGGGGCGAGAACTCCAATGAGCAGTTCTTC; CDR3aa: CASSIGGGENSNEQFF
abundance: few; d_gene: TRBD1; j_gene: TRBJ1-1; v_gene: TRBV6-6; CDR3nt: TGTGCCAGCAGTGGGACAGGGGATGAGGAAGCTTTCTTT; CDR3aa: CASSGTGDEEAFF
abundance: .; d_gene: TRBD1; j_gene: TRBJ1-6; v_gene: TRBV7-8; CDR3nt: TGTGCCAGCAGCGCCCCCGCAGGGGGTGATTCACCCCTCCACTTT; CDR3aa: CASSAPAGGDSPLHF
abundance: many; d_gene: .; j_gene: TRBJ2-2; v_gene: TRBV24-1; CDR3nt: TGTGCCACCAGTGATTCAGGGAAGAACACCGGGGAGCTGTTTTTT; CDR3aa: CATSDSGKNTGELFF
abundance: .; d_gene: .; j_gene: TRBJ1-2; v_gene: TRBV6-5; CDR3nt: TGTGCCAGCAGTTATGACGCCTATGGCTACACCTTC; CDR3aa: CASSYDAYGYTF
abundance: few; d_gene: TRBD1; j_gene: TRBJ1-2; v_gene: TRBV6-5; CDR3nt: TGTGCCAGCACCCCCAGGGGGCAGGGAGACTATGGCTACACCTTC; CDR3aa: CASTPRGQGDYGYTF
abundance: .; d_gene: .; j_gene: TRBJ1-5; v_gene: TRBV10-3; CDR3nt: TGTGCCACCAATGCCGACAGGCAAAATCAGCCCCAGCATTTT; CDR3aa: CATNADRQNQPQHF
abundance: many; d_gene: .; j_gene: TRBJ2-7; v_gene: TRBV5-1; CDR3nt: TGCGCCAGCAGCACCGCCGGGCCGCCCTACGAGCAGTACTTC; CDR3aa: CASSTAGPPYEQYF